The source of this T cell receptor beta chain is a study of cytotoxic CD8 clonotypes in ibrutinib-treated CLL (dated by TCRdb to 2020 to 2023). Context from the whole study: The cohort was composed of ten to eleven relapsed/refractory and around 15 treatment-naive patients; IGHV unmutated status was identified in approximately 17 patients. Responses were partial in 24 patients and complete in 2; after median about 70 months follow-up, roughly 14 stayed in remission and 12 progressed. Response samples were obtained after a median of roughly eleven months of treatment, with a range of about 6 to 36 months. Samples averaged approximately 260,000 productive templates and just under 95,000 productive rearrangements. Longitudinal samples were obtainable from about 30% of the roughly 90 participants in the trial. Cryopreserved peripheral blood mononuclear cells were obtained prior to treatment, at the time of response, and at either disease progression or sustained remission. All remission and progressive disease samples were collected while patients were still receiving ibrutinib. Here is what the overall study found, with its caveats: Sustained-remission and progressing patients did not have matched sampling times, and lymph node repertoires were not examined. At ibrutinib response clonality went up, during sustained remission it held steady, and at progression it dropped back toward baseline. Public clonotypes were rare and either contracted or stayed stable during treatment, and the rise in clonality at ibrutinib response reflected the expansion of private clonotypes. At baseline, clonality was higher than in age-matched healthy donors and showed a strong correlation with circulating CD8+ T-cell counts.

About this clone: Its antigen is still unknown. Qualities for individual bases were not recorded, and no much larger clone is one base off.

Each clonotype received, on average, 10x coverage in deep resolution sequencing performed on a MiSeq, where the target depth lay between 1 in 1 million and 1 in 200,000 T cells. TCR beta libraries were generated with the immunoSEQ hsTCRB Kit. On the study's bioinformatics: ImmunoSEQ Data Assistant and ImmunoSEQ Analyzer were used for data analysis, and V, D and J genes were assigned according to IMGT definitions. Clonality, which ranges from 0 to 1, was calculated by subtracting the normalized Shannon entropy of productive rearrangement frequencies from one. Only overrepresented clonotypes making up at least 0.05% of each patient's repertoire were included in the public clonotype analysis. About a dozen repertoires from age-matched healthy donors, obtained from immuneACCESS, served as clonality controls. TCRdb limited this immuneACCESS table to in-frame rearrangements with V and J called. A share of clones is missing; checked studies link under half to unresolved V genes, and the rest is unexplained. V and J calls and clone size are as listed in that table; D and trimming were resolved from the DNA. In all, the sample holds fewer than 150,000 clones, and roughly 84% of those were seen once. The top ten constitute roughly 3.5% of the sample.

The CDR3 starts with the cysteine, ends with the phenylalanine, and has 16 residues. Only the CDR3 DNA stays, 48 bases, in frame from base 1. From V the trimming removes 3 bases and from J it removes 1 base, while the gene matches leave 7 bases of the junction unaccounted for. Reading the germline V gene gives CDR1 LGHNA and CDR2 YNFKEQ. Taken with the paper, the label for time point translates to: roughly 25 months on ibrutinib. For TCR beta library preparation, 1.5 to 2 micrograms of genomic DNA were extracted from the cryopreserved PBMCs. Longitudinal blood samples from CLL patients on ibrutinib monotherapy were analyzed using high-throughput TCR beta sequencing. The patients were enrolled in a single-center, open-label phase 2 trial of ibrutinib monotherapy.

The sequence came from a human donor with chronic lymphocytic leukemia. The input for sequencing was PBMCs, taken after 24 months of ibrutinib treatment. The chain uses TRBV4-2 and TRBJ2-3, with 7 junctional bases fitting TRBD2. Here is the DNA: TGTGCCAGCAGCCAGGGTTTTGCGGGGGGCACAGATACGCAGTATTTT. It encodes CASSQGFAGGTDTQYF.